Following are 7 T cell receptor beta chains from one sample sequenced in a study of blood T cell repertoires in COVID-19 (dated by TCRdb to 2018 to 2021). To prepare the library, the immunoSEQ multiplex PCR assay was applied. TCRdb mirrors the immuneACCESS table, restricted to in-frame sequences. Some clones are absent from its copies; in checked studies, under half trace to an unresolved V gene, and the reason for the others is unknown. The sample table records 97,000 or so clones; almost 85% of these occur just once. Clones ranked in the top ten supply 10% of the sample. Sequencing used peripheral blood. Receptors were obtained from a man between 70 and 80 years old with acute or convalescent COVID-19.

The CDR3 loop is CASSFYYGELFF. CDR3 coding DNA: TGTGCCAGCAGCTTCTACTACGGGGAGCTGTTTTTT. The chain employs TRBV5-6 and TRBJ2-2; D gene unclear. The CDR3 sequence is 12 residues long. Trimming pared 2 bases from V and 7 bases from J, leaving 6 bases between. Germline CDR1 SGHDT, CDR2 YYEEEE.

The rearrangement links TRBV6-1 to TRBJ2-7; perhaps TRBD2 as D (5 bases). CDR1 is MNHNS, CDR2 SASEGT, per germline. Trimming took off 1 base at V and 8 bases at J, with 12 bases between the two ends. The CDR3 totals 13 residues. CDR3 sequence reads: CASSEDLGRQQYF. The DNA for the CDR3 is TGTGCCAGCAGTGAAGATTTGGGGAGACAGCAGTACTTC.

The chain links TRBV10-1 to TRBJ1-6; 7 bases fit TRBD1. This CDR3 contains 15 residues. CDR1 and CDR2 from the germline V gene are WNHNN and SYGVQD (reference sequence). J was trimmed by 3 bases and V by 3 bases; bases with no gene match: 2. This CDR3 reads CASSEGTDYNSPLHF. CDR3 DNA: TGCGCCAGCAGTGAAGGGACAGACTATAATTCACCCCTCCACTTT.

In this sample, this clone turned up once. This rearrangement joins TRBV7-9 to TRBJ1-3, with D tentatively TRBD1 (6 bases). Germline-derived CDR1 and CDR2 are SEHNR and FQNEAQ (reference sequence). Trimming pared 2 bases from V and 0 bases from J, leaving 8 bases between. This CDR3 is 15 amino acids long. This chain's CDR3 is CASSLQGSSGNTIYF. The CDR3 bases are TGTGCCAGCAGCTTACAGGGGAGCTCTGGAAACACCATATATTTT.

J is TRBJ2-1 and V is TRBV13; D is uncertain. The CDR3 has 19 residues. V was clipped by 2 bases and J by 1 base, with 21 bases between them. Germline CDR1 is PRHDT and CDR2 is FYEKMQ (reference sequence). CDR3 DNA sequence: TGTGCCAGCAGCTTATTAGTTAGCTCCTTCACCCCTTCCTACAATGAGCAGTTCTTC. Translating it yields CASSLLVSSFTPSYNEQFF.

V and J are TRBV28 and TRBJ1-2, with a possible D match to TRBD1 (6 bases). V lost 2 bases to trimming and J lost 6 bases, with 16 bases between them. The CDR3 runs to 15 residues. CDR1 and CDR2 (germline): MDHEN, SYDVKM. DNA of the CDR3: TGTGCCAGCAGTTTAGCCGGGACAAACATAAATGGCTACACCTTC. As protein: CASSLAGTNINGYTF.

The gene calls are TRBV27 and TRBJ2-7; TRBD2 might be the D (7 bases). CDR1 and CDR2 (germline): MNHEY, SMNVEV (reference sequence). Trimming took 2 bases from V and 7 from J, leaving 18 bases between them. This CDR3 is built from 15 residues. CDR3 loop: CASSLTGGAPGEQYF. CDR3 DNA sequence: TGTGCCAGCAGTTTAACGGGGGGCGCCCCGGGGGAGCAGTACTTC.